Below, 8 T cell receptor beta chains from the same sample are listed, as sequenced in a study of CD8+ T cells in alopecia areata (dated by TCRdb to 2017 to 2018). This specimen's treatment or condition label, per the study, means: oral pan-JAK inhibitor, 5-10 mg twice daily. The library was built by means of the immunoSEQ multiplex PCR assay. For TCR sequencing, RNA was extracted from every sample and reverse transcribed into cDNA to serve as template. This is the immuneACCESS table as TCRdb keeps it, with only in-frame sequences that have V and J called. A part of the clones is gone; compared with another copy, unresolved V genes explain less than half, and the rest is unexplained. This sample is represented by about 180,000 clones; roughly half of them were singletons. The ten largest clones represent about 9.4% of the sample. The starting material was CD8+ T cells sorted from blood, obtained at roughly week 53, from a patient treated with tofacitinib. Every receptor here comes from a human donor with alopecia areata.

This sequence joins TRBV29-1 and TRBJ2-2, with 7 bases lining up with TRBD1. The CDR3 covers 14 residues. CDR1 and CDR2 from the germline V gene are SQVTM and ANQGSEA. Losses at the gene ends were 5 bases for V and 2 bases for J; bases not matched to a gene: 5. The CDR3 spells CSVSGQLNTGELFF. CDR3 bases: TGCAGCGTTTCGGGACAGCTTAACACCGGGGAGCTGTTTTTT.

CDR3 nucleotide sequence: TGTGCCAGCAGTTTATTATACAAACAGGGGGCAAAGAACACTGAAGCTTTCTTT. This gives the protein CASSLLYKQGAKNTEAFF. The V gene is TRBV27, the J gene TRBJ1-1, with TRBD1 matching 9 bases. V trimming: 1 base; J trimming: 1 base; junction bases outside the gene matches: 10. CDR1 MNHEY and CDR2 SMNVEV come from the germline V gene (reference sequence). CDR3 size: 18 residues.

There are a few counts of this clone. V and J are TRBV29-1 and TRBJ2-3; D may be TRBD2 (6 bases). Looked up from germline, CDR1 is SQVTM and CDR2 is ANQGSEA. The CDR3 runs to 18 residues. V was pared by 0 bases and J by 0 bases, with 19 bases between. The CDR3 sequence is CSVEEEWDSSLSTDTQYF. In nucleotides, the CDR3 is TGCAGCGTTGAAGAGGAGTGGGACTCCTCTTTGAGCACAGATACGCAGTATTTT.

The DNA of the CDR3 is TGTGCGGGGGGACAGGGTTTAGATAATTCACCCCTCCACTTT. It codes for CAGGQGLDNSPLHF. This sequence joins TRBV30 and TRBJ1-6; TRBD1 agrees at 9 bases. This CDR3 is 14 amino acids long. Germline values: CDR1 GTSNPN, CDR2 SVGIG (reference sequence).

The chain uses TRBV29-1 and TRBJ1-2; TRBD1 aligns across 7 bases. Trimming removed 7 bases from V and 3 bases from J; junction bases left unmatched: 11. Germline values: CDR1 SQVTM, CDR2 ANQGSEA. The CDR3 covers 14 residues. CDR3 coding DNA: TGCAGCGGGAGGGAGGTAGGGGGCGACTATGGCTACACCTTC. Translation: CSGREVGGDYGYTF.

This clone was counted between two and nine times. The V gene is TRBV27, the J gene TRBJ2-3; weak D call: TRBD2 (6 bases). Germline CDR1 and CDR2: MNHEY and SMNVEV (reference sequence). The length of the CDR3 is 15 residues. V was trimmed by 3 bases and J by 2 bases, leaving 12 bases between them. DNA for the CDR3: TGTGCCAGCAGTTTCGTCGGGGGTTACACAGATACGCAGTATTTT. This encodes CASSFVGGYTDTQYF.

V and J are TRBV13 and TRBJ2-7; D unclear. V lost 3 bases to trimming and J lost 1 base, with 7 bases between them. Germline V gene lookup returns CDR1 PRHDT and CDR2 FYEKMQ (reference sequence). The CDR3 covers 13 residues. CDR3 region: CASSFRGSYEQYF. CDR3 nucleotide sequence: TGTGCCAGCAGCTTCCGAGGTTCCTACGAGCAGTACTTC.

This clone was counted many times. V and J are TRBV7-9 and TRBJ1-1; 8 positions agree with TRBD1. The J segment lost 5 bases and the V segment lost 5 bases, leaving 10 bases of the junction unmatched. Germline CDR1 is SEHNR and CDR2 is FQNEAQ (reference sequence). The CDR3 length is 15 residues. The CDR3 DNA is TGTGCCAGCAGCCCGAGGACAGGGCCTAAGACTGAAGCTTTCTTT. Its protein product is CASSPRTGPKTEAFF.